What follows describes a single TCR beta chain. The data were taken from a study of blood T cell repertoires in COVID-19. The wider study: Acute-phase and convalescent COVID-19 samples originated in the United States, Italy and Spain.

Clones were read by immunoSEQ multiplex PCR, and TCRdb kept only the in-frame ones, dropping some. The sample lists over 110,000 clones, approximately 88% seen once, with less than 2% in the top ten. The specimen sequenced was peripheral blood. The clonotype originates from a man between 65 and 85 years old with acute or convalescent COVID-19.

The CDR3 nucleotides are TGTGCCAGCGCGGCGGGCCCTACCTCTGGAAACACCATATATTTT. The encoded protein is CASAAGPTSGNTIYF. V and J are TRBV19 and TRBJ1-3; D is unclear. The V gene's germline CDR1 is LNHDA and CDR2 SQIVND (reference sequence). The CDR3 is made up of 15 amino acids. The germline V and J ends were trimmed by 9 bases and 0 bases, with 15 bases remaining between them.